The next 11 T cell receptor beta chains were all read from a single sample in a study of OX40 agonist ivuxolimab in advanced cancers. Sequenced by immunoSEQ multiplex PCR; TCRdb stores in-frame clones only, minus some. The sample holds around 63,000 clones, around 89% seen once. Sequencing was performed on CD4+ or CD8+ T cells sorted from blood, taken in a trial of the OX40 agonist ivuxolimab. The receptor source for this set is an adult with an advanced solid tumor such as melanoma, head and neck, liver or kidney cancer.

V and J are TRBV5-4 and TRBJ1-1; D is ambiguous. Trimming cost V 4 bases and J 4 bases, with 14 bases left between them. The CDR3 extends over 14 amino acids. Germline V gene sequence: CDR1 SGHNT, CDR2 YYREEE (reference sequence). The CDR3 reads CASSDPGRPTEAFF. CDR3 DNA: TGTGCCAGCAGCGACCCCGGCAGACCCACTGAAGCTTTCTTT.

The chain uses TRBV5-6 and TRBJ2-5; the match to TRBD2 covers 11 bases. Germline CDR1 is SGHDT and CDR2 is YYEEEE. V lost 3 bases to trimming and J lost 5 bases; unmatched junction nucleotides: 9. There are 16 residues in the CDR3. DNA of the CDR3: TGTGCCAGCAGCTCGCTGACTAGCGGGGCTAGGGAGACCCAGTACTTC. This translates into CASSSLTSGARETQYF.

This clone appeared once. V gene TRBV15 combines with J gene TRBJ2-7; D unclear. V lost 0 bases and J lost 3, with 6 bases in between. Germline V gene data show CDR1 as LNHNV and CDR2 as YYDKDF (reference sequence). The CDR3 contains 13 residues. CDR3 DNA: TGTGCCACCAGCAGAGATAAAGGCTACGAGCAGTACTTC. Its translation is CATSRDKGYEQYF.

In regard to this clone: The junction departs from germline at one end; a sequencing error may be responsible. DNA of the CDR3: TGTGCTAGCAGACAGGGGGCAGGCAGCCAAGAGACCCAGTACTTC. The encoded protein is CASRQGAGSQETQYF. This chain links TRBV7-7 with TRBJ2-5; 10 bases line up with TRBD1. In germline, CDR1 is SSHAT, CDR2 FNYEAQ (reference sequence). The CDR3 runs to 15 residues.

The chain joins TRBV2 to TRBJ2-6; the D is unclear. The CDR3 covers 15 residues. Germline V gene lookup returns CDR1 SNHLY and CDR2 FYNNEI. Trimming left V 6 bases short and J 0 bases short, with 9 bases between. CDR3 DNA sequence: TGTGCCAGCAGGCTTGGGGACTCTGGGGCCAACGTCCTGACTTTC. Protein sequence: CASRLGDSGANVLTF. Filled out from reference TRBV2 and TRBJ2-6, the complete variable domain reads EPEVTQTPSHQVTQMGQEVILRCVPISNHLYFYWYRQILGQKVEFLVSFYNNEISEKSEIFDDQFSVERPDGSNFTLKIRSTKLEDSAMYFCASRLGDSGANVLTFGAGSRLTVL.

CDR3 region: CASSLTGTQETQYF. The CDR3 nucleotides are TGTGCCAGTAGTCTTACCGGGACCCAAGAGACCCAGTACTTC. The chain couples TRBV19 to TRBJ2-5, with D perhaps matching TRBD1 or TRBD2 (5 bases each). V was pared by 5 bases and J by 1 base, with 11 bases between. The CDR3 is made up of 14 amino acids. Germline assignment: CDR1 LNHDA and CDR2 SQIVND (reference sequence).

This rearrangement joins TRBV6-6 to TRBJ1-2; the D gene is possibly TRBD1 (5 bases). Germline V CDR1 and CDR2: MNHNY, SVGAGI (reference sequence). CDR3 size: 14 residues. The V end was cut by 6 bases, the J end by 4 bases, with 15 bases between. In DNA, the CDR3 is TGTGCCAGCAGCATGGGACGCCGCGTCTATGGCTACACCTTC. It specifies CASSMGRRVYGYTF.

The chain joins TRBV6-5 to TRBJ1-2; unclear D gene. The germline gives CDR1 MNHEY, CDR2 SVGAGI. CDR3 length: 13 residues. Trimming cost V 7 bases and J 10 bases, with 19 bases left between them. The CDR3 DNA reads TGTGCCAGCACCCTAAAAGGGAGTTTAATCTACACCTTC. Translation: CASTLKGSLIYTF.

The table lists this clone with a count of one. This rearrangement joins TRBV6-5 to TRBJ1-2; 7 bases line up with TRBD1. Germline trimming cut 7 bases from V and 8 bases from J; bases unmatched to any gene: 16. CDR1 and CDR2 (germline): MNHEY, SVGAGI. This CDR3 is 15 amino acids long. The CDR3 nucleotides are TGTGCCAGCATAAGGGACAGATATCTGCTAAGCGGCTACACCTTC. Amino acid sequence: CASIRDRYLLSGYTF.

The chain carries TRBV6-1 and TRBJ2-7, with a weak D call TRBD2 (6 bases). Trimming removed 2 bases at V and 4 bases at J, with 6 bases between. The CDR3 covers 12 residues. CDR1 is MNHNS, CDR2 SASEGT, per germline. CDR3 loop: CASSESGYEQYF. The CDR3 DNA is TGTGCCAGCAGTGAAAGCGGGTACGAGCAGTACTTC.

The chain couples TRBV18 to TRBJ2-2; tentatively, D is TRBD1 or TRBD2 (6 bases each). This CDR3 is built from 17 residues. The germline CDR1 and CDR2 sequences are KGHSH and LQKENI. V dropped 3 bases and J dropped 7 bases, with 21 bases sitting between them. The CDR3 region is CASSPLVGGSGFGELFF. The CDR3 region has the DNA TGTGCCAGCTCACCGCTGGTCGGGGGCAGCGGCTTCGGGGAGCTGTTTTTT.